This T cell receptor beta chain is drawn from a study of CD8+CD57+ T cells in acquired aplastic anemia. Those patients picked for sequencing had displayed CD8+CD57+ cell expansion on flow cytometry. The V gene's germline CDR1 is SGDLS and CDR2 YYNGEE. The length of the CDR3 is 13 residues. V lost 4 bases, J lost 13 bases, and 17 bases lay in between. Both TCR beta VDJ combination and CDR3 sequence profiling were carried out. Genomic DNA was the template for this profiling. TCRdb passed the reads through MiXCR, listing each CDR3 protein once. The data hold around 220,000 distinct CDR3 sequences, with about half observed a single time.

The J gene is TRBJ1-4, the V gene TRBV9, with D perhaps TRBD1 (5 bases). Sequenced: sorted CD4+, CD8+, or CD8+CD57+ T cells (not recorded which) from PBMCs. The TCR was taken from a human donor with aplastic anemia. As DNA, the CDR3 is TGTGCCAGCAGCCAAGGACTAGCGGGGGGACTGTTTTTT. It codes for CASSQGLAGGLFF.